Below, 2 T cell receptor beta chains from the same sample are listed, as sequenced in a study of naive and memory T cell subsets. The SP2 primer and nested alpha and beta constant region primers amplified ligated cDNA in four rounds. TCRdb processed the UMI-ligation and nested PCR reads anew with MiXCR; each CDR3 protein has one entry. Counted here are fewer than 35,000 distinct CDR3 sequences, about 6.7% occurring once; the ten biggest clones make up approximately 2.8%. Treatment described: skin biopsy from PPD injection site in Mantoux-positive individual. The library had UMIs added by 3' ligation of an oligonucleotide to TCR cDNA. The specimen comprised skin, sampled from a tuberculin skin test site. These receptor sequences come from an adult in good health.

This clonotype was counted ten times or more. A read error may account for a junction end that differs from germline. This sequence joins TRBV12-3 or TRBV12-4 and TRBJ2-7; 8 bases line up with TRBD1. This CDR3 has 13 residues. The CDR3 spells CASSFSDRGLPDF. The CDR3 region has the DNA TGTGCCAGCAGTTTTTCTGACAGGGGACTTCCGGACTTC.

In its sample, this clonotype was seen many times. The chain carries TRBV4-2 and TRBJ1-3; weak D call: TRBD1 (6 bases). The CDR3 spans 20 residues. The V and J ends lost 1 base and 0 bases respectively, with 22 bases between them. Germline assignment: CDR1 LGHNA and CDR2 YNFKEQ. As DNA, the CDR3 is TGTGCCAGCAGCCAAGCCCACGGGGGCGCGCGTCGGACCTCTGGAAACACCATATATTTT. Translating gives CASSQAHGGARRTSGNTIYF.